The 29 T cell receptor beta chains listed next were all sequenced from one sample in a study of tumor-infiltrating lymphocytes in localized non-small cell lung cancer. Measured with immunoSEQ multiplex PCR; TCRdb has only the in-frame clones, and not every one. The profile shows about 11,000 clones, 65% to 90% of them singletons. Sequenced input: uninvolved lung tissue not adjacent to the tumor. The origin of the receptors is a human donor with non-small cell lung cancer.

V gene TRBV6-1 combines with J gene TRBJ1-1; D gene uncertain. The CDR3 runs to 13 residues. The V and J ends lost 5 bases and 5 bases respectively, with 12 bases between them. Germline CDR1 is MNHNS and CDR2 is SASEGT. The CDR3 region is CASSPNPGTEAFF. DNA of the CDR3: TGTGCCAGCAGTCCAAACCCCGGGACTGAAGCTTTCTTT.

The chain recombines TRBV7-2 with TRBJ2-1; maybe TRBD2 (5 bases). The length of the CDR3 is 14 residues. Germline assignment: CDR1 SGHTA and CDR2 FQGNSA. V was clipped by 8 bases and J by 5 bases, with 16 bases between them. CDR3 bases: TGTGCCAGCTCCTACTTGGAGGTAGACAATGAGCAGTTCTTC. It yields the protein CASSYLEVDNEQFF.

This clone was detected once. The rearrangement joins TRBV5-1 to TRBJ2-3, with no clear D. Germline V CDR1 and CDR2: SGHRS, YFSETQ. The CDR3 consists of 15 residues. Trimming shortened V by 1 base and J by 3 bases, and 12 bases separated the two germline ends. The CDR3: CASSLSGEGTDTQYF. The CDR3 nucleotides are TGCGCCAGCAGCTTGTCCGGAGAAGGTACAGATACGCAGTATTTT.

This clone was found once. The chain has TRBV7-2 and TRBJ1-1, with D unresolved. Germline V gene lookup returns CDR1 SGHTA and CDR2 FQGNSA. The CDR3 length is 12 residues. Between the trimmed V and J ends, which lost 1 base and 11 bases, there was a span of 11 bases. CDR3 sequence: CASSLERMSAFF. Written as DNA, the CDR3 is TGTGCCAGCAGCTTAGAGCGGATGTCGGCTTTCTTT.

The chain has TRBV19 and TRBJ2-6, with TRBD2 as a possible D gene (6 bases). This CDR3 spans 15 amino acids. The V end lost 2 bases, the J end lost 1 base, and 6 bases lay between the germline ends. The germline V gene encodes CDR1 LNHDA and CDR2 SQIVND (reference sequence). The DNA of the CDR3 is TGTGCCAGTAGTATACTAGCGTCTGGGGCCAACGTCCTGACTTTC. Translating it yields CASSILASGANVLTF.

The chain has TRBV2 and TRBJ1-1; 8 nucleotides match TRBD1. V shed 6 bases and J 1 base; nucleotides not matched to a gene: 19. The CDR3 covers 19 residues. CDR1 and CDR2 (germline): SNHLY, FYNNEI. The CDR3 bases are TGTGCCAGCAGCCTTGAAGGGGGGGGACAGGACGTCTGGAACACTGAAGCTTTCTTT. This gives the protein CASSLEGGGQDVWNTEAFF.

The V and J genes are TRBV11-2 and TRBJ2-7; D is perhaps TRBD1 (5 bases). Trimming shortened V by 5 bases and J by 2 bases, and 16 bases separated the two germline ends. The CDR3 spans 15 residues. Germline V gives CDR1 SGHAT, CDR2 FQNNGV. CDR3: CASSRDNTGAYEQYF. CDR3 bases: TGTGCCAGCAGCCGAGACAATACAGGTGCCTACGAGCAGTACTTC.

DNA for the CDR3: TGTGCCAGCAGCGTAGGGGAGGGGCTAAAGAGTAGGGAGCAGTTCTTC. This translates into CASSVGEGLKSREQFF. The chain couples TRBV9 to TRBJ2-1; 7 nucleotides agree with TRBD2. Germline-derived CDR1 and CDR2 are SGDLS and YYNGEE. CDR3 length: 16 amino acids. Germline trimming cut 0 bases from V and 10 bases from J; bases unmatched to any gene: 13.

This chain joins TRBV6-5 and TRBJ1-1; 8 bases align to TRBD1. J gave up 1 base and V 4 bases, and 8 bases lay outside the gene matches. Germline loops: CDR1 MNHEY, CDR2 SVGAGI. The CDR3 totals 16 residues. CDR3 loop: CASSLSGQGKNTEAFF. The DNA of the CDR3 is TGTGCCAGCAGTTTATCCGGACAGGGAAAGAACACTGAAGCTTTCTTT.

The chain joins TRBV18 to TRBJ2-7, with D possibly being TRBD1 (6 bases). Looked up from germline, CDR1 is KGHSH and CDR2 is LQKENI. The CDR3 covers 14 residues. V lost 4 bases, J lost 2 bases, and 12 bases lay in between. In DNA, the CDR3 is TGTGCCAGCTCACTCGGACAGTCGACCTACGAGCAGTACTTC. It codes for CASSLGQSTYEQYF.

The chain employs TRBV7-9 and TRBJ1-1; possible D gene TRBD1, 5 bases. Per the germline V gene, CDR1 is SEHNR and CDR2 is FQNEAQ (reference sequence). The CDR3 is 18 amino acids. Trimming took 1 base from V and 3 from J, leaving 21 bases between them. CDR3 sequence (DNA): TGTGCCAGCAGCTTAGGAGGTCGCCTGGCGGGAGGGGACACTGAAGCTTTCTTT. As protein: CASSLGGRLAGGDTEAFF.

This clone has a single count. J is TRBJ2-7 and V is TRBV5-6; TRBD1 matches at 10 bases. In germline, CDR1 is SGHDT, CDR2 YYEEEE. CDR3 length: 12 residues. J was trimmed by 8 bases and V by 3 bases; bases with no gene match: 2. The CDR3 protein is CASSSGQGKQYF. CDR3 bases: TGTGCCAGCAGCTCGGGACAGGGGAAGCAGTACTTC.

This clone came up once. This sequence joins TRBV2 and TRBJ1-2; maybe TRBD1 (5 bases). Trimming left V 6 bases short and J 1 base short, with 9 bases between. The CDR3 contains 13 residues. Germline values: CDR1 SNHLY, CDR2 FYNNEI. The CDR3 region is CASRGGFNYGYTF. The CDR3, as DNA: TGTGCCAGCAGGGGGGGATTTAACTATGGCTACACCTTC.

This clone was observed once. This chain uses TRBV27 with TRBJ1-1, with D possibly being TRBD1 (5 bases). CDR3 length: 14 residues. The germline V gene encodes CDR1 MNHEY and CDR2 SMNVEV (reference sequence). Trimming shortened V by 6 bases and J by 2 bases, and 13 bases separated the two germline ends. The CDR3 loop is CASRNQGPNTEAFF. The CDR3 DNA reads TGTGCCAGCAGAAACCAGGGCCCAAACACTGAAGCTTTCTTT.

The chain combines TRBV11-2 with TRBJ2-1; no reliable D call. Germline V gives CDR1 SGHAT, CDR2 FQNNGV. Trimming cost V 3 bases and J 7 bases, with 13 bases left between them. This CDR3 spans 14 amino acids. The chain's CDR3 is CASSFLGTRNEQFF. The CDR3 DNA reads as TGTGCCAGCAGCTTCCTAGGTACGCGAAATGAGCAGTTCTTC.

The J gene is TRBJ1-2, the V gene TRBV19; 8 nucleotides line up with TRBD1. Losses at the gene ends were 5 bases for V and 0 bases for J; bases not matched to a gene: 8. The V gene's germline CDR1 is LNHDA and CDR2 SQIVND (reference sequence). The CDR3 runs to 16 residues. Here the CDR3 reads CASSLVRTGTNYGYTF. CDR3 nucleotide sequence: TGTGCCAGTAGTCTAGTCCGGACAGGGACTAACTATGGCTACACCTTC.

V gene TRBV6-5 combines with J gene TRBJ2-7; D call uncertain. Germline CDR1 MNHEY, CDR2 SVGAGI. This CDR3 has 14 residues. V was cut by 2 bases and J by 2 bases, with 10 bases left in between. CDR3 region: CASSYHALTYEQYF. The CDR3, as DNA: TGTGCCAGCAGTTACCACGCCCTAACCTACGAGCAGTACTTC.

The chain couples TRBV7-9 to TRBJ1-6, with D unresolved. Trimming shortened V by 5 bases and J by 10 bases, and 12 bases separated the two germline ends. The length of the CDR3 is 13 residues. The germline gives CDR1 SEHNR, CDR2 FQNEAQ (reference sequence). The CDR3 nucleotides read TGTGCCAGCAGCCCTAACGGGGTATCACCCCTCCACTTT. Protein: CASSPNGVSPLHF.

Here the CDR3 reads CASSSIAGAQETQYF. For the CDR3, the DNA is TGTGCCAGCAGCTCTATAGCGGGGGCCCAAGAGACCCAGTACTTC. V usage is TRBV9 and J usage is TRBJ2-5; 9 bases match TRBD2. Germline V lookup: CDR1 SGDLS, CDR2 YYNGEE. The CDR3 is 15 amino acids. Trimming cost V 4 bases and J 1 base; bases outside gene matches: 5.

The chain links TRBV5-6 to TRBJ2-2, with D unresolved. There are 14 residues in the CDR3. V shed 3 bases and J shed 4 bases, with 10 bases lying between them. Germline V gene lookup returns CDR1 SGHDT and CDR2 YYEEEE. Here the CDR3 DNA reads TGTGCCAGCAGCTCCTATGTAAGCACCGGGGAGCTGTTTTTT. This encodes CASSSYVSTGELFF.

The V and J genes are TRBV19 and TRBJ1-1; weak D call: TRBD1 (5 bases). The CDR3 is made up of 13 amino acids. The V gene lost 6 bases and the J gene lost 4 bases, with 12 bases spanning the gap. Germline CDR1 LNHDA, CDR2 SQIVND (reference sequence). CDR3 in amino acids: CASRHGRGTEAFF. CDR3 nucleotides: TGTGCCAGTAGGCATGGGAGGGGCACTGAAGCTTTCTTT.

This clone was seen just once. The V call is TRBV27, the J call TRBJ2-3; D remains unclear. From germline, CDR1 is MNHEY and CDR2 SMNVEV (reference sequence). The CDR3 is made up of 12 amino acids. Trimming took 0 bases from V and 4 from J, leaving 2 bases between them. CDR3 sequence (DNA): TGTGCCAGCAGTTTATCCCCAGATACGCAGTATTTT. Translated: CASSLSPDTQYF.

This clone was observed a handful of times. The chain couples TRBV5-4 to TRBJ2-3; the D gene is possibly TRBD2 (5 bases). CDR3 length: 13 amino acids. Germline CDR1 reads SGHNT; CDR2 reads YYREEE (reference sequence). The germline V and J ends were trimmed by 2 bases and 5 bases, with 9 bases remaining between them. The CDR3 coding sequence is TGTGCCAGCAGCTTAACTAGTGGAGATACGCAGTATTTT. Translating it yields CASSLTSGDTQYF.

This clone appeared a single time. The gene calls are TRBV5-6 and TRBJ2-7; TRBD2 matches 9 bases. The trim removed 4 bases at V and 8 bases at J, leaving 10 bases unmatched. Germline lookup yields CDR1 SGHDT and CDR2 YYEEEE. The CDR3 covers 14 residues. The CDR3 reads CASSPGLAAFQQYF. The CDR3, as DNA: TGTGCCAGCAGCCCGGGACTAGCTGCTTTTCAGCAGTACTTC.

The V and J genes are TRBV6-5 and TRBJ1-2; TRBD1 matches at 7 bases. Germline loops: CDR1 MNHEY, CDR2 SVGAGI. Losses at the gene ends were 10 bases for V and 3 bases for J; bases not matched to a gene: 11. The length of the CDR3 is 14 residues. The CDR3: CATQPDTGDYGYTF. The CDR3 bases are TGTGCCACCCAACCCGATACAGGGGACTATGGCTACACCTTC.

This rearrangement joins TRBV6-5 to TRBJ1-1; no reliable D call. Between the trimmed V and J ends, which lost 4 bases and 1 base, there was a span of 10 bases. The germline V gene has CDR1 MNHEY and CDR2 SVGAGI. The CDR3 has 14 residues. The CDR3 coding sequence is TGTGCCAGCAGTTCCTTCGGCCCGAACACTGAAGCTTTCTTT. This encodes CASSSFGPNTEAFF.

As regards this clone: The sample carries other DNA sequences with the same CDR3. The rearrangement uses TRBV6-1 and TRBJ2-7, with TRBD1 as a possible D gene (5 bases). The germline V gene encodes CDR1 MNHNS and CDR2 SASEGT. V dropped 0 bases and J dropped 6 bases, with 9 bases sitting between them. The CDR3 has 13 amino acids. The CDR3 protein is CASSEARTGEQYF. Written as DNA, the CDR3 is TGTGCCAGCAGTGAAGCGCGAACAGGCGAGCAGTACTTC.

This chain joins TRBV9 and TRBJ1-1; D is unclear. The CDR3 is 17 amino acids. V shed 0 bases and J shed 0 bases, with 15 bases lying between them. Looked up from germline, CDR1 is SGDLS and CDR2 is YYNGEE. CDR3 in amino acids: CASSVDGVGVMNTEAFF. Written as DNA, the CDR3 is TGTGCCAGCAGCGTAGATGGGGTGGGAGTGATGAACACTGAAGCTTTCTTT.

The genes are TRBV7-3 and TRBJ1-4; possible D gene TRBD1, 6 bases. Trimming cost V 5 bases and J 5 bases, with 12 bases left between them. The CDR3 totals 14 residues. Germline CDR1 reads SGHTA; CDR2 reads FQGTGA. The CDR3 loop is CASSTAGANEKLFF. Here the CDR3 DNA reads TGTGCCAGCAGCACAGCAGGGGCGAATGAAAAACTGTTTTTT.